In this sample, the clone carrying this TCR beta chain turned up many times. No antigen is known for it. TCRdb's table, derived via immunoSEQ multiplex PCR, lists solely in-frame clones and lacks some. This table holds about 53,000 clones, about 78% found once. These data originate in a study of memory CD4+ T cells and cytomegalovirus serostatus. Study in general: Of the healthy Belgian adults, under 10 were CMV seropositive and 24 seronegative.

The sort gate was single viable CD3+CD4+CD8-CD45RO+ cells for memory CD4+ T cells. CMV serostatus came from serum IgG against pp150, pp28, p38, p52. V lost 6 bases, J lost 4 bases, and 15 bases lay in between. The CDR3 runs 14 residues. In germline, CDR1 is SNHLY, CDR2 FYNNEI. Regarding the study as a whole: Median bootstrapped AUC for CMV status was just under 0.97 originally, around 0.91 US-trained. Of 150 to 200 reported CMV TCRbeta sequences, 65 to 85 were found in memory CD4+ repertoires.

The sequence was collected from an adult in good health and CMV-seronegative. The chain carries TRBV2 and TRBJ1-2; possibly TRBD1 for D (5 bases). The sequenced material came from memory CD4+ T cells from blood. CDR3 loop: CASSQGGEGYGYTF. The CDR3 nucleotides read TGTGCCAGCAGCCAAGGAGGGGAGGGCTATGGCTACACCTTC.